These 19 T cell receptor beta chains share one sample of origin, sequenced in a study of cytomegalovirus exposure and HLA in healthy donors. Vbeta (60) and Jbeta (13) primers were used in the PCR. Here immunoSEQ multiplex PCR was the method, and the copy in TCRdb shows in-frame clones only, minus some. The data show 150,000 to 200,000 clones, just under 80% seen once. Sequencing was performed on PBMCs. The receptors were gathered from a woman in her fifties or sixties in good health and CMV-seronegative.

The chain recombines TRBV6-5 with TRBJ1-5, with a possible D match to TRBD1 (5 bases). V lost 2 bases and J 5 bases, leaving 7 bases between the germline ends. The germline gives CDR1 MNHEY, CDR2 SVGAGI. CDR3 length: 13 residues. This CDR3 reads CASSYLGDQPQHF. The CDR3 DNA reads as TGTGCCAGCAGTTACCTAGGGGATCAGCCCCAGCATTTT.

The chain is built from TRBV7-2 and TRBJ2-7; TRBD2 matches 9 bases. J lost 3 bases, V lost 2 bases, and 5 bases had no gene match. CDR1 and CDR2 (germline): SGHTA, FQGNSA. This CDR3 is 15 amino acids long. Here the CDR3 reads CASSLRERGVYEQYF. Here the CDR3 DNA reads TGTGCCAGCAGCTTAAGAGAGCGGGGGGTCTACGAGCAGTACTTC. Full variable domain (missing parts from reference TRBV7-2 and TRBJ2-7): GAGVSQSPSNKVTEKGKDVELRCDPISGHTALYWYRQSLGQGLEFLIYFQGNSAPDKSGLPSDRFSAERTGGSVSTLTIQRTQQEDSAVYLCASSLRERGVYEQYFGPGTRLTVT.

This chain uses TRBV19 with TRBJ2-1; 15 bases are a match to TRBD2. The germline gives CDR1 LNHDA, CDR2 SQIVND (reference sequence). This CDR3 is built from 19 residues. Losses at the gene ends were 7 bases for V and 7 bases for J; bases not matched to a gene: 17. The CDR3 here is CASTPGRTSGRAYTNEQFF. In DNA, the CDR3 is TGTGCCAGTACTCCCGGGAGGACTAGCGGGAGGGCCTATACTAATGAGCAGTTCTTC.

The rearrangement links TRBV7-2 to TRBJ2-1, with D perhaps TRBD2 (5 bases). Germline V CDR1 and CDR2: SGHTA, FQGNSA. Trimming stripped 5 bases from V and 3 bases from J, with 11 bases between. The CDR3 contains 14 residues. CDR3 amino acids: CASSEDFFYNEQFF. In DNA form, the CDR3 reads TGTGCCAGCAGCGAGGACTTCTTCTACAATGAGCAGTTCTTC.

This chain connects TRBV6-1 to TRBJ1-3; 8 bases agree with TRBD1. Germline CDR1 and CDR2: MNHNS and SASEGT. The CDR3 has 15 residues. With 7 bases clipped from V and 0 bases from J, the junction kept 5 bases outside the gene matches. CDR3 amino acids: CASTRTGISGNTIYF. Here the CDR3 DNA reads TGTGCCAGCACCCGGACAGGGATCTCTGGAAACACCATATATTTT.

The rearrangement links TRBV4-2 to TRBJ2-1, with TRBD2 matching over 10 bases. With V trimmed by 0 bases and J by 9 bases, 8 bases remained unmatched. The CDR3 covers 16 residues. The germline V gene has CDR1 LGHNA and CDR2 YNFKEQ. The CDR3 DNA is TGTGCCAGCAGCCAAGATTTGCTAGCGGGAGATGCTGAGCAGTTCTTC. Its protein product is CASSQDLLAGDAEQFF.

This clone was seen a single time. Additional DNA sequences in this sample encode the identical CDR3. The V gene is TRBV27, the J gene TRBJ1-1, with D uncertain. V shed 2 bases and J shed 2 bases, with 9 bases lying between them. The germline gives CDR1 MNHEY, CDR2 SMNVEV (reference sequence). CDR3 size: 14 residues. The CDR3, as DNA: TGTGCCAGCAGTTTAACGGGGTCTAACACTGAAGCTTTCTTT. This encodes CASSLTGSNTEAFF.

In nucleotides, the CDR3 is TGTGCCAGCAGTTTATTCGGACTAGCGGGAGTCGGTTCCTACAATGAGCAGTTCTTC. Translating it yields CASSLFGLAGVGSYNEQFF. The J gene is TRBJ2-1, the V gene TRBV27; 13 bases align to TRBD2. This CDR3 contains 19 residues. J gave up 1 base and V 1 base, and 7 bases lay outside the gene matches. Germline V CDR1 and CDR2: MNHEY, SMNVEV (reference sequence).

J is TRBJ1-3 and V is TRBV6-5, with D perhaps TRBD1 (5 bases). Germline V gives CDR1 MNHEY, CDR2 SVGAGI. V lost 7 bases, J lost 0 bases, and 7 bases lay in between. The CDR3 is 13 residues long. The DNA for the CDR3 is TGTGCCAGCACAGGGCTCTCTGGAAACACCATATATTTT. It yields the protein CASTGLSGNTIYF.

The CDR3 region has the DNA TGTGCCAGCAGTCCCACGGGGGTCTCTAACTATGGCTACACCTTC. It translates to CASSPTGVSNYGYTF. The chain recombines TRBV28 with TRBJ1-2; weak D call: TRBD1 (5 bases). Germline assignment: CDR1 MDHEN and CDR2 SYDVKM. The CDR3 is 15 residues long. Trimming pared 5 bases from V and 0 bases from J, leaving 13 bases between.

J is TRBJ1-1 and V is TRBV5-1; 9 bases map to TRBD1. CDR3 size: 15 residues. Looked up from germline, CDR1 is SGHRS and CDR2 is YFSETQ. Trimming removed 2 bases from V and 7 bases from J; junction bases left unmatched: 9. The CDR3 DNA follows: TGCGCCAGCAGCTTCAGCGGGACAGGGACTTTTGAAGCTTTCTTT. Amino acid sequence: CASSFSGTGTFEAFF.

V is TRBV6-1 and J is TRBJ2-5, with D possibly being TRBD2 (7 bases). Germline V gene lookup returns CDR1 MNHNS and CDR2 SASEGT. Trimming removed 4 bases at V and 5 bases at J, with 14 bases between. The CDR3 has 14 residues. The CDR3 sequence: CASSGGGGRETQYF. CDR3 sequence (DNA): TGTGCCAGCAGTGGAGGGGGGGGGCGGGAGACCCAGTACTTC.

The chain has TRBV2 and TRBJ1-4; D uncertain. Germline V CDR1 and CDR2: SNHLY, FYNNEI. The CDR3 has 16 residues. The V end lost 1 base, the J end lost 0 bases, and 9 bases lay between the germline ends. The CDR3 here is CASSEGAAATNEKLFF. The CDR3 bases are TGTGCCAGCAGTGAAGGGGCAGCTGCAACTAATGAAAAACTGTTTTTT.

The CDR3 DNA follows: TGTGCCAGCAGCGTAGGTGGCAGGGATGAAAAACTGTTTTTT. Protein sequence: CASSVGGRDEKLFF. This chain joins TRBV9 and TRBJ1-4; D is perhaps TRBD1 (5 bases). The germline V gene encodes CDR1 SGDLS and CDR2 YYNGEE. The CDR3 spans 14 residues. V was shortened by 0 bases and J by 6 bases, with 9 bases between the two germline ends.

V and J are TRBV7-2 and TRBJ1-1; D remains ambiguous. The CDR3 has 14 residues. Per the germline V gene, CDR1 is SGHTA and CDR2 is FQGNSA. The V gene lost 1 base and the J gene lost 4 bases, with 10 bases spanning the gap. CDR3 DNA: TGTGCCAGCAGCTTAGGGATTTACAGCACTGAAGCTTTCTTT. Amino acid sequence: CASSLGIYSTEAFF. The variable domain in full, completed from reference TRBV7-2 and TRBJ1-1, reads GAGVSQSPSNKVTEKGKDVELRCDPISGHTALYWYRQSLGQGLEFLIYFQGNSAPDKSGLPSDRFSAERTGGSVSTLTIQRTQQEDSAVYLCASSLGIYSTEAFFGQGTRLTVV.

The CDR3 sequence: CASSRDRVVNEQFF. DNA of the CDR3: TGCGCCAGCAGCCGAGACAGGGTGGTCAATGAGCAGTTCTTC. J is TRBJ2-1 and V is TRBV4-3; 7 bases are shared with TRBD1. In germline, CDR1 is LGHNA, CDR2 YSLEER. V lost 4 bases, J lost 6 bases, and 6 bases stayed unmatched. This CDR3 is built from 14 residues.

The chain employs TRBV5-1 and TRBJ2-1, with D unresolved. V lost 3 bases and J lost 0, with 13 bases in between. Germline-derived CDR1 and CDR2 are SGHRS and YFSETQ. This CDR3 has 16 residues. Here the CDR3 reads CASSYLNNPSYNEQFF. The CDR3 coding sequence is TGCGCCAGCAGCTATCTCAACAACCCCTCCTACAATGAGCAGTTCTTC.

The chain uses TRBV6-5 and TRBJ2-3; the match to TRBD1 covers 9 bases. The germline CDR1 and CDR2 sequences are MNHEY and SVGAGI. V shed 6 bases, J shed 3 bases, and the junction held 4 bases outside the gene matches. The CDR3 totals 14 residues. CDR3 coding DNA: TGTGCCAGCAGAACGACAGGGGGGACAGATACGCAGTATTTT. Translation gives CASRTTGGTDTQYF.

This clone was counted between two and nine times. The genes are TRBV4-3 and TRBJ2-1; the match to TRBD2 covers 13 bases. From germline, CDR1 is LGHNA and CDR2 YSLEER. This CDR3 spans 15 amino acids. Losses at the gene ends were 6 bases for V and 7 bases for J; bases not matched to a gene: 6. The CDR3 sequence: CASSHTSGGGNEQFF. The CDR3 DNA is TGCGCCAGCAGTCATACTAGCGGGGGGGGGAATGAGCAGTTCTTC.